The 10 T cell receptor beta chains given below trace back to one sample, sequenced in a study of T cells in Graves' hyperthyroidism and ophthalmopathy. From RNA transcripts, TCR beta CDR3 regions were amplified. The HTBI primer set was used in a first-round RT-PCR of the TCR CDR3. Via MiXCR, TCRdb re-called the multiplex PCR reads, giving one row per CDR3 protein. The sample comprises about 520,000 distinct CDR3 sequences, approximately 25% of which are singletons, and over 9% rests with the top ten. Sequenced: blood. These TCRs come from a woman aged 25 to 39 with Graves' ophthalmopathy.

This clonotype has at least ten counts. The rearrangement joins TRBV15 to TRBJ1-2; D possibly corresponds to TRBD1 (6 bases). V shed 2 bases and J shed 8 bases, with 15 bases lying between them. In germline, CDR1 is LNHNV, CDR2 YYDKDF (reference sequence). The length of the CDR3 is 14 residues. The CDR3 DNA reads TGTGCCACCAGCAGAACCCGACAGGAACGAGGCTACACCTTC. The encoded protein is CATSRTRQERGYTF.

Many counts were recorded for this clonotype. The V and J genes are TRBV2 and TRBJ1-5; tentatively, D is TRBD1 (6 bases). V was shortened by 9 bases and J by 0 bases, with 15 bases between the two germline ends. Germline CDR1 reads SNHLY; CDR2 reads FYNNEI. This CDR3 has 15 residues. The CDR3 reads CASHPGHHSNQPQHF. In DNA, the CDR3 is TGTGCCAGTCATCCGGGACACCATAGCAATCAGCCCCAGCATTTT.

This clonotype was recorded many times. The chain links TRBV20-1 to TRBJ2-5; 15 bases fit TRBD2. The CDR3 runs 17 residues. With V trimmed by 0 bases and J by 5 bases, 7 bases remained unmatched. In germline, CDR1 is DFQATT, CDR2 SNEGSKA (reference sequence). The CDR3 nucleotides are TGCAGTGCTAGAGATGGACTAGCGGGGGGGCCATACGAGACCCAGTACTTC. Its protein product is CSARDGLAGGPYETQYF.

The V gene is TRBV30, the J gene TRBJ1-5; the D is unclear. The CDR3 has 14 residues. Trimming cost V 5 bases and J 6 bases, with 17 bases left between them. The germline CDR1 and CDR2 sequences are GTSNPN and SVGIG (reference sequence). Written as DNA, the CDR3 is TGTGCCTGGGTGGAGGCGGGGAAGGGTCAGCCCCAGCATTTT. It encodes CAWVEAGKGQPQHF.

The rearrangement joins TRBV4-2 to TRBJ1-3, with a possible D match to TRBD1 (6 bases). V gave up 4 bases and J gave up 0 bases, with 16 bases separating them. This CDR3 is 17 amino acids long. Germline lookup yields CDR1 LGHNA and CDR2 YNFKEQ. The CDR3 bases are TGTGCCAGCAGCCGCCCGGGGGGCACAACCTCTGGAAACACCATATATTTT. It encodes CASSRPGGTTSGNTIYF.

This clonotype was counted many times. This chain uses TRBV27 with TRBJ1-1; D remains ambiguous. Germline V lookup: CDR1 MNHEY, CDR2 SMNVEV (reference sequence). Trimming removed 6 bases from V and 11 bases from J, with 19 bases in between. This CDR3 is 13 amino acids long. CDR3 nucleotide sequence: TGTGCCAGCAGAGGCCTATATGAGGTGGACGCTTTCTTT. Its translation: CASRGLYEVDAFF.

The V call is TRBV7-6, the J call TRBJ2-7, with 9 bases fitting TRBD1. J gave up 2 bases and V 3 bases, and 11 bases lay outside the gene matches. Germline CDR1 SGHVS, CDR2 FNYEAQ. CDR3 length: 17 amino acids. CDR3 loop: CASSFFATGGSPYEQYF. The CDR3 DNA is TGTGCCAGCAGCTTCTTTGCGACAGGGGGTAGCCCCTACGAGCAGTACTTC.

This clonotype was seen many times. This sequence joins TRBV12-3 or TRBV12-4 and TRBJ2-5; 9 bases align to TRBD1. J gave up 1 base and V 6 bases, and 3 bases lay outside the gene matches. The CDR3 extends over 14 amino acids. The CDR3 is CASSRDRVQETQYF. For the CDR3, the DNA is TGTGCCAGCAGCCGGGACAGGGTCCAAGAGACCCAGTACTTC.

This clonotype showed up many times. The CDR3 sequence is CASGLGNTGELFF. The CDR3 nucleotides read TGTGCTAGTGGTTTGGGGAACACCGGGGAGCTGTTTTTT. The chain has TRBV12-5 and TRBJ2-2; D is uncertain. The CDR3 extends over 13 amino acids. V was clipped by 1 base and J by 1 base, with 1 base between them. CDR1 is LGHNT, CDR2 FRNRAP, per germline.

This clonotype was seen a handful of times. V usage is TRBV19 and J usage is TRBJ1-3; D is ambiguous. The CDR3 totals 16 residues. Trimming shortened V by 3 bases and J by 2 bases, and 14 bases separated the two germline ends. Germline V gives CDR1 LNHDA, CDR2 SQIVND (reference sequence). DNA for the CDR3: TGTGCCAGTAGTATTATATCGGCACCCACTGGAAACACCATATATTTT. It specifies CASSIISAPTGNTIYF.